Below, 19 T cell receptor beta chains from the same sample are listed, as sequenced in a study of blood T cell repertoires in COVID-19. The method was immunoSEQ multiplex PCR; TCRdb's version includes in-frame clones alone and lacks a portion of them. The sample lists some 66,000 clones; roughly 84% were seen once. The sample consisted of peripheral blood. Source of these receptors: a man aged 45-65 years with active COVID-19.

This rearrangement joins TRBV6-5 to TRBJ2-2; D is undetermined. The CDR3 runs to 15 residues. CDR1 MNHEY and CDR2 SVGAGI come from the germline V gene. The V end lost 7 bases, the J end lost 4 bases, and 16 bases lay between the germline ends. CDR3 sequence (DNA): TGTGCCAGCACCCCGGCCCGGAGTATCACCGGGGAGCTGTTTTTT. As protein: CASTPARSITGELFF.

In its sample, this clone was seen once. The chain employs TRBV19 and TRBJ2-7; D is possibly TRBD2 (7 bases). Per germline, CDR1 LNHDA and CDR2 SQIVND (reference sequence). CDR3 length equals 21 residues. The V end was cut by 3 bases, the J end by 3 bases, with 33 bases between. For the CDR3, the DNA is TGTGCCAGTAGTATTGGATTAGGCCGGGCGGGGGACCCGAAGGGGGACTACGAGCAGTACTTC. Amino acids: CASSIGLGRAGDPKGDYEQYF.

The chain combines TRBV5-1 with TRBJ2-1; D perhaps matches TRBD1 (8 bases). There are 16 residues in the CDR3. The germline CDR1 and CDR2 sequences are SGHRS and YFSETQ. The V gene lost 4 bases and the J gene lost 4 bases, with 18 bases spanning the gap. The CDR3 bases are TGCGCCAGCAGCCCCGGGGGGACAGGACTTTACAATGAGCAGTTCTTC. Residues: CASSPGGTGLYNEQFF.

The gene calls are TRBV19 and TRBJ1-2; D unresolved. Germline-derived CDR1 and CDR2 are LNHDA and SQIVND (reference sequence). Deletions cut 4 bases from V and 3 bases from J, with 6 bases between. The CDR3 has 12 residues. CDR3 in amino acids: CASSTTHYGYTF. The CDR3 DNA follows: TGTGCCAGTAGTACCACACACTATGGCTACACCTTC.

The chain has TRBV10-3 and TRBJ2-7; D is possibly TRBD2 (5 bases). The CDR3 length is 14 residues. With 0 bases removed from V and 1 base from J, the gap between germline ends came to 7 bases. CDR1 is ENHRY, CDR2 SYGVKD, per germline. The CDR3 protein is CAISESPGSYEQYF. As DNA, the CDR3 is TGTGCCATCAGTGAGTCACCGGGGTCCTACGAGCAGTACTTC.

The CDR3 here is CATTHPGTGVYEQYV. The CDR3 DNA reads as TGTGCCACCACCCACCCCGGGACAGGGGTCTACGAGCAGTACGTC. This chain uses TRBV24-1 with TRBJ2-7; 10 positions agree with TRBD1. Looked up from germline, CDR1 is KGHDR and CDR2 is SFDVKD. CDR3 length: 15 residues. The junction had 9 bases not matched to a gene; V was cut back by 8 bases and J by 3 bases.

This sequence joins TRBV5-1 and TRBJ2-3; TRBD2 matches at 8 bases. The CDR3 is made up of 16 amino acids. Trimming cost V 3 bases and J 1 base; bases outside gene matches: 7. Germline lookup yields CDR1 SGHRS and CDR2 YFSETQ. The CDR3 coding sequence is TGCGCCAGCAGCTCCATTAGCGGGGTCCGCACAGATACGCAGTATTTT. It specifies CASSSISGVRTDTQYF.

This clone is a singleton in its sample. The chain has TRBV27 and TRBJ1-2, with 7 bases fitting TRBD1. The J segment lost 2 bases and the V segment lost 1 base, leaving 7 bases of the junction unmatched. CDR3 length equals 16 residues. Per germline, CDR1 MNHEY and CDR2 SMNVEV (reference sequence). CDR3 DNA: TGTGCCAGCAGTTTATTGCCCCCGACAGGGAACTATGGCTACACCTTC. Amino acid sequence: CASSLLPPTGNYGYTF.

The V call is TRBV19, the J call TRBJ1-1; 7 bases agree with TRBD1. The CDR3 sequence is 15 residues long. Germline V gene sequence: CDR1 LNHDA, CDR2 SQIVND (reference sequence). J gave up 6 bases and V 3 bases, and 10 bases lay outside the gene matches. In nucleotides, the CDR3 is TGTGCCAGTAGTATTCTCCCGGGCAGGGGGTCTGAAGCTTTCTTT. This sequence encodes CASSILPGRGSEAFF.

In DNA, the CDR3 is TGTGCCAGCAGTGATGGTAGGCTTCCCAGAGAGGGGACCCAGTACTTC. Translating it yields CASSDGRLPREGTQYF. This rearrangement joins TRBV25-1 to TRBJ2-5; the D gene is possibly TRBD2 (5 bases). This CDR3 comprises 16 residues. V was cut by 3 bases and J by 7 bases, with 21 bases left in between. CDR1 and CDR2 (germline): MGHDK, SYGVNS. Complete variable domain (other parts from reference TRBV25-1 and TRBJ2-5): EADIYQTPRYLVIGTGKKITLECSQTMGHDKMYWYQQDPGMELHLIHYSYGVNSTEKGDLSSESTVSRIRTEHFPLTLESARPSHTSQYLCASSDGRLPREGTQYFGPGTRLLVL.

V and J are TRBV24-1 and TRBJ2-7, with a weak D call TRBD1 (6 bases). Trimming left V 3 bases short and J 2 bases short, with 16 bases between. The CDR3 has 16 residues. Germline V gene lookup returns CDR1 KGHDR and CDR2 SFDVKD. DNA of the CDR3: TGTGCCACCAGTGATGATGGGACACGAAGGGCCTACGAGCAGTACGTC. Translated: CATSDDGTRRAYEQYV.

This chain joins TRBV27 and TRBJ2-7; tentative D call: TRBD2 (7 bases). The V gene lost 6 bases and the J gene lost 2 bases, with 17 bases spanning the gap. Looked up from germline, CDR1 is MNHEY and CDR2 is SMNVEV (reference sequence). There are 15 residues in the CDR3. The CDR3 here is CASRPNREGPYEQYV. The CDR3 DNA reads TGTGCCAGCAGGCCTAACAGGGAGGGCCCCTACGAGCAGTACGTC.

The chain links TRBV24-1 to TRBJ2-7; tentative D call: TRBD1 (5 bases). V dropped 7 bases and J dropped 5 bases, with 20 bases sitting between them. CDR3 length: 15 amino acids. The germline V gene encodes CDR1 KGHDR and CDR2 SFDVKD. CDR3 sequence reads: CATSLVGRASHEQYV. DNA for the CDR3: TGTGCCACCAGCCTGGTGGGCAGGGCTTCCCACGAGCAGTACGTC.

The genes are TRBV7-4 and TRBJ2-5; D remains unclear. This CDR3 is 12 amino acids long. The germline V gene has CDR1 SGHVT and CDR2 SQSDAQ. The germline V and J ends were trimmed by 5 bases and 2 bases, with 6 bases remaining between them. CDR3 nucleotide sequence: TGTGCCAGCAGCCCCTTTCAAGAGACCCAGTACTTC. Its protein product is CASSPFQETQYF.

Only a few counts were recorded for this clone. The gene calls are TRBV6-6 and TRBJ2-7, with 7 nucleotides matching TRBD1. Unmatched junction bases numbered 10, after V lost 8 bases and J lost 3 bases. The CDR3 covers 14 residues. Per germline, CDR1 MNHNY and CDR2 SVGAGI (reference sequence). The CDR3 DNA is TGTGCCAGCCGCCCCCTACGGGACAGCTACGAGCAGTACTTC. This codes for CASRPLRDSYEQYF.

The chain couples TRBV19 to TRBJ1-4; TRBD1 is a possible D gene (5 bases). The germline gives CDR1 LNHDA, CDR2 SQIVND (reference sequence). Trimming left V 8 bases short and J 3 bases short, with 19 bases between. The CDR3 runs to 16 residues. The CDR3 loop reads CASRGMAVGANEKLFF. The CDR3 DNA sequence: TGTGCCAGTCGGGGGATGGCAGTCGGGGCTAATGAAAAACTGTTTTTT. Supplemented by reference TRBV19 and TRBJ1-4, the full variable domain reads DGGITQSPKYLFRKEGQNVTLSCEQNLNHDAMYWYRQDPGQGLRLIYYSQIVNDFQKGDIAEGYSVSREKKESFPLTVTSAQKNPTAFYLCASRGMAVGANEKLFFGSGTQLSVL.

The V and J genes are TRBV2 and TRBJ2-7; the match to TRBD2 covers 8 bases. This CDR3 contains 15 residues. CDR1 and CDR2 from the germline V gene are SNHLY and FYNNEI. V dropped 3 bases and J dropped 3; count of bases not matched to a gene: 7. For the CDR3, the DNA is TGTGCCAGCAGTGAGTTTAGCGGGACCTACTACGAGCAGTACGTC. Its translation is CASSEFSGTYYEQYV.

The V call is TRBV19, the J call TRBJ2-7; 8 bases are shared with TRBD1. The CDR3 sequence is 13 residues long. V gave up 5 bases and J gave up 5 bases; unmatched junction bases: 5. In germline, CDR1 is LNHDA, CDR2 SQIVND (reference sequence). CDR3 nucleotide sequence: TGTGCCAGTAGTCTACAACAGGGGGACGAGCAGTACGTC. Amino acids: CASSLQQGDEQYV.

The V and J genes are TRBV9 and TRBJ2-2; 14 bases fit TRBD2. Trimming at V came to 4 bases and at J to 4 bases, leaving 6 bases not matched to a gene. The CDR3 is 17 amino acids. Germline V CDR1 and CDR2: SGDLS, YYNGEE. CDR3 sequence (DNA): TGTGCCAGCAGCTCCCGAGGACTAGCGGGAGGCACCGGGGAGCTGTTTTTT. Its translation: CASSSRGLAGGTGELFF. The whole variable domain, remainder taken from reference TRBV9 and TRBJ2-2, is DSGVTQTPKHLITATGQRVTLRCSPRSGDLSVYWYQQSLDQGLQFLIQYYNGEERAKGNILERFSAQQFPDLHSELNLSSLELGDSALYFCASSSRGLAGGTGELFFGEGSRLTVL.